What follows is one T cell receptor beta chain and its context. The antigen is undetermined. This sample is part of a study of CD8+CD57+ T cells in acquired aplastic anemia. Overall study: DNA from sorted CD4+ and CD8+ cells averaged roughly 3.2 ug. Study-wide findings and caveats: The CD8+ Simpson's diversity of patients and controls was not significantly different.

The germline V gene encodes CDR1 SNHLY and CDR2 FYNNEI. The CDR3 sequence is 13 residues long. With V trimmed by 4 bases and J by 6 bases, 4 bases remained unmatched. Sequenced patients had shown CD8+CD57+ cell expansion by flow cytometry. All participating patients were living with severe acquired aplastic anemia. Using genomic DNA as the template, TCR beta VDJ and CDR3 profiling was carried out. TCRdb processed the reads anew with MiXCR; each CDR3 protein has one entry. Among 250,000 to 350,000 distinct CDR3 sequences listed, roughly 59% were seen once. Sequencing input: sorted CD4+, CD8+, or CD8+CD57+ T cells (not recorded which) from PBMCs. This clonotype was sampled from a human donor with aplastic anemia. The chain joins TRBV2 to TRBJ2-3; 7 nucleotides agree with TRBD2. CDR3 region: CASSVRGYDTQYF. For the CDR3, the DNA is TGTGCCAGCAGTGTGCGGGGGTACGATACGCAGTATTTT.